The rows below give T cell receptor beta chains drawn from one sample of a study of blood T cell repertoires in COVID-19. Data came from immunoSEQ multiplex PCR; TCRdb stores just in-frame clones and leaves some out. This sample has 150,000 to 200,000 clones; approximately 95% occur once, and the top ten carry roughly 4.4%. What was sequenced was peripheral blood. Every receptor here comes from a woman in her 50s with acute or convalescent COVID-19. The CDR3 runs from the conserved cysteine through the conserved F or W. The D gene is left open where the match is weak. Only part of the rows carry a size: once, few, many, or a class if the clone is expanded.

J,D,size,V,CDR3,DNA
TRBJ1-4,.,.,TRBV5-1,CASSSGVVANEKLFF,TGCGCCAGCAGCTCCGGGGTGGTGGCTAATGAAAAACTGTTTTTT
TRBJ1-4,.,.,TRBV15,CATSRGNSGGEKLFF,TGTGCCACCAGCAGAGGCAACAGTGGGGGGGAAAAACTGTTTTTT
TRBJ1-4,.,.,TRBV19,CASSRREPTNEKLFF,TGTGCCAGTAGTAGGCGGGAGCCAACTAATGAAAAACTGTTTTTT
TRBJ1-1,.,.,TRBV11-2,CASSLGTGWDTEAFF,TGTGCCAGCAGCTTAGGTACGGGATGGGACACTGAAGCTTTCTTT
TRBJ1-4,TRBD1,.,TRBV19,CASSTQTGGLGEKLFF,TGTGCCAGTAGTACCCAGACAGGGGGTCTGGGGGAAAAACTGTTTTTT
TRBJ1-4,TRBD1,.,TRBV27,CASSSLNRDRGNEKLFF,TGTGCCAGCAGTTCACTCAACAGGGACAGGGGAAATGAAAAACTGTTTTTT
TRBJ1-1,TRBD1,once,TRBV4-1,CASSPGTGGVGTEAFF,TGCGCCAGCAGCCCGGGGACAGGGGGCGTTGGCACTGAAGCTTTCTTT
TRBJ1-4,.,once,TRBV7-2,CASSLVPATNEKLFF,TGTGCCAGCAGCTTAGTCCCTGCAACTAATGAAAAACTGTTTTTT
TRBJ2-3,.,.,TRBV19,CASSVRVDTDTQYF,TGTGCCAGTAGCGTCCGGGTGGACACAGATACGCAGTATTTT
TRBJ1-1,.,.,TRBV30,CAWRGTQPNTEAFF,TGTGCCTGGAGGGGCACCCAGCCGAACACTGAAGCTTTCTTT
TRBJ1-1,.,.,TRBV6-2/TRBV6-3,CASSSGGGSTEAFF,TGTGCCAGCAGTTCGGGGGGAGGAAGCACTGAAGCTTTCTTT
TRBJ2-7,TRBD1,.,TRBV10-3,CAISETTGAYEQYF,TGTGCCATCAGTGAGACGACAGGGGCCTACGAGCAGTACTTC
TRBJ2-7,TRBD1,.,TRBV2,CASGKDRGYEQYF,TGTGCCAGCGGTAAGGACAGGGGGTACGAGCAGTACTTC
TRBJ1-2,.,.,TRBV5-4,CASSFGAAYLYGYTF,TGTGCCAGCAGCTTTGGGGCAGCGTATCTCTATGGCTACACCTTC
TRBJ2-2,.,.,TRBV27,CASRAVTNTGELFF,TGTGCCAGCAGGGCAGTAACGAACACCGGGGAGCTGTTTTTT
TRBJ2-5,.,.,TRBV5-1,CASSVGTHQGETQYF,TGCGCCAGCAGCGTCGGGACTCATCAGGGAGAGACCCAGTACTTC
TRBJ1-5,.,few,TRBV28,CASTPGREDQPQHF,TGTGCCAGCACCCCGGGGAGGGAGGATCAGCCCCAGCATTTT
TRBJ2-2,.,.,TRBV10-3,CAIGGSANTGELFF,TGTGCCATCGGAGGAAGCGCGAACACCGGGGAGCTGTTTTTT
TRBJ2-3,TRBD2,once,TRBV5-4,CASSPQPAGVTDTQYF,TGTGCCAGCAGCCCCCAACCGGCGGGGGTCACAGATACGCAGTATTTT
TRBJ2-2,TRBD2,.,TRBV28,CASSFSGGTGELFF,TGTGCCAGCAGTTTTAGCGGGGGCACCGGGGAGCTGTTTTTT
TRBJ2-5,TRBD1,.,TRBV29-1,CSWGQGPETQYF,TGCAGCTGGGGACAGGGGCCGGAGACCCAGTACTTC
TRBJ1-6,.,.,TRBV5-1,CASSLMGLSNGEGPLHF,TGCGCCAGCAGCTTGATGGGACTGAGTAACGGGGAGGGACCCCTCCACTTT
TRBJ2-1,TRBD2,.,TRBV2,CASSIGREGRSSEQFF,TGTGCCAGCAGCATTGGGCGGGAGGGCCGGTCAAGTGAGCAGTTCTTC
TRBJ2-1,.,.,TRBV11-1,CASSLAAGSYNEQFF,TGTGCCAGCAGCTTAGCGGCAGGATCCTACAATGAGCAGTTCTTC
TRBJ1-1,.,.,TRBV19,CGGLAAEAFF,TGTGGAGGTCTGGCCGCTGAAGCTTTCTTT
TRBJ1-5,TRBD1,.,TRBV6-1,CASSEGRGHQPQHF,TGTGCCAGCAGTGAAGGTAGGGGGCATCAGCCCCAGCATTTT
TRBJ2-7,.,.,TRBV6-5,CASRLTSYEQYF,TGTGCCAGCAGGTTGACATCCTACGAGCAGTACTTC
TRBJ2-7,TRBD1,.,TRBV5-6,CALERGQGLHEQYF,TGTGCCCTCGAAAGGGGACAGGGACTCCACGAGCAGTACTTC
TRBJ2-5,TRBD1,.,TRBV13,CASSLVRGIDQETQYF,TGTGCCAGCAGCTTAGTCAGGGGGATCGACCAAGAGACCCAGTACTTC